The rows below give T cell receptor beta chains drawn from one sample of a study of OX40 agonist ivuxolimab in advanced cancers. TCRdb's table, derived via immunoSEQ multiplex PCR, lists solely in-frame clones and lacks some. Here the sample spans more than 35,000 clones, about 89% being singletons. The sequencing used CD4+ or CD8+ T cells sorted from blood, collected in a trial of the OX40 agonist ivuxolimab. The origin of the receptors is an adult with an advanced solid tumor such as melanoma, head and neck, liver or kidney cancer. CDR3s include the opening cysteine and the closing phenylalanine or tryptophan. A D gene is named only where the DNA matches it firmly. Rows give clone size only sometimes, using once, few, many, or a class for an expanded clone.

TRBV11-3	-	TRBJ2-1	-	TGTGCCAGCAGCCCCCAAGTCACGGAGGGCCGCTCCTACAATGAGCAGTTCTTC	CASSPQVTEGRSYNEQFF
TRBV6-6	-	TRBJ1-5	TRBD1	TGTGCCAGCAGTTATGGACAGGGCCTCAATCAGCCCCAGCATTTT	CASSYGQGLNQPQHF
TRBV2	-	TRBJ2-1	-	TGTGCCAGCGGAGGGGAAGGGATTCGCAATGAGCAGTTCTTC	CASGGEGIRNEQFF
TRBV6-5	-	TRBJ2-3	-	TGTGCCAGCACCAAGTGGGCAGCTAGCACAGATACGCAGTATTTT	CASTKWAASTDTQYF
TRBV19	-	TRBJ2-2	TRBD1	TGTGCCAGTAGTATGAAGACAGGGGGGTACACCGGGGAGCTGTTTTTT	CASSMKTGGYTGELFF
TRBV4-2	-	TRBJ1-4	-	TGTGCCAGCAGCCAAGGTCACGGGGCAACTAATGAAAAACTGTTTTTT	CASSQGHGATNEKLFF
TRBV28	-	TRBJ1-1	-	TGTGCCAGCAGTTTAATCTCTGGGGACACTGAAGCTTTCTTT	CASSLISGDTEAFF
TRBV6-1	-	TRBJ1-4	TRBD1	TGTGCCAGCAGTGAGACAGGGGTAGAAGAAAAACTGTTTTTT	CASSETGVEEKLFF
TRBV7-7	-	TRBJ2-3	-	TGTGCCAGCAGCTTACTCGGCCCCACAAATACAGATACGCAGTATTTT	CASSLLGPTNTDTQYF
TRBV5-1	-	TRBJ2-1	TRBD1	TGCGCCAGCAGCCGAGGACAGGGTGAGTGGGATGAGCAGTTCTTC	CASSRGQGEWDEQFF
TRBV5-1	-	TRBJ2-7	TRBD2	TGCGCCAGCAGCTTAGCTGAAACGGGGGGGCTGGAGCAGTACTTC	CASSLAETGGLEQYF
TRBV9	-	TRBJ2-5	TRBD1	TGTGCCAGCAGCACCACAGGGGGCGCGGAGACCCAGTACTTC	CASSTTGGAETQYF
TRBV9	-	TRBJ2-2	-	TGTGCCAGCAGCGTAGCTACATGGGGGCGCGGTACCGGGGAGCTGTTTTTT	CASSVATWGRGTGELFF
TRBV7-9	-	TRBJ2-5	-	TGTGCCAGCAGCCCCAGGAGCGAGGAGACCCAGTACTTC	CASSPRSEETQYF
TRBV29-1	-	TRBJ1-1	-	TGCAGCGTTGAAGATAGGACATCAGAAGCTTTCTTT	CSVEDRTSEAFF
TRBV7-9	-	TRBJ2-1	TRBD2	TGTGCCAGCAGCACCAACCTAGCGGGGGGGTTAAATGAGCAGTTCTTC	CASSTNLAGGLNEQFF
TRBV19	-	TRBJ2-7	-	TGTGCCAGTAGTATAGGTCCGGGGGACTACGAGCAGTACTTC	CASSIGPGDYEQYF
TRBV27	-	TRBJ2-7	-	TGTGCCAGCAGTTTTTTCGGCGAGCAGTACTTC	CASSFFGEQYF
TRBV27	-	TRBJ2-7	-	TGTGCCAGCCTACCAACCGACTCCTACGAGCAGTACTTC	CASLPTDSYEQYF
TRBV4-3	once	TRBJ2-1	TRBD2	TGCGCCAGCAGCCAGGGACTAGCGGGATACAATGAGCAGTTCTTC	CASSQGLAGYNEQFF
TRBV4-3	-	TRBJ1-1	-	TGCGCCAGCAGCCAAGATCGGGGGGCCGACACTGAAGCTTTCTTT	CASSQDRGADTEAFF
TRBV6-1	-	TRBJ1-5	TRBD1	TGTGCCAGCAGGGTACAGGGGCCGGGTCAGCCCCAGCATTTT	CASRVQGPGQPQHF
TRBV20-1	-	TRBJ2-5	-	TGCAGTGTTACCCTGCTGGAGACCCAGTACTTC	CSVTLLETQYF
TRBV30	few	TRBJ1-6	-	TGTGCCTGGAGTGTTTTGATATTCAATTCACCCCTCCACTTT	CAWSVLIFNSPLHF
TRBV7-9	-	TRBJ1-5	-	TGTGCCAGCAGCTTAGAACCGTCCGAGGCTGGCAATCAGCCCCAGCATTTT	CASSLEPSEAGNQPQHF
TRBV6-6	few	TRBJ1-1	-	TGTGCCAGCAGTTACTCAGCAGGGCAAGCTTTCTTT	CASSYSAGQAFF
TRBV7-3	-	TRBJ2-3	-	TGTGCCAGCAGCTTAGGACAGATCACAGATACGCAGTATTTT	CASSLGQITDTQYF